These T cell receptor beta chains were read from a single sample in a study of post-analysis software for immune sequencing data. TCRdb re-called the PCR reads with MiXCR, one entry per CDR3 protein. The table lists roughly 160,000 distinct CDR3 sequences, about 36% of them singletons. The sample in question was blood, obtained after autologous hematopoietic stem cell transplantation. These receptors all stem from a girl aged 10-17 years with multiple sclerosis. The conserved cysteine and the conserved F or W are not part of the CDR3 here.

cdr3_length: 10; v_call: TRBV10-3; cdr3_aa: AIRGAWDEQY
cdr3_length: 15; v_call: TRBV4-1; cdr3_aa: ASSQVLPGQGDEKLF
cdr3_length: 13; v_call: TRBV4-2; cdr3_aa: ASSQDGTSGYEQY
cdr3_length: 13; v_call: TRBV7-6; cdr3_aa: ASSLVPLQKETQY
cdr3_length: 11; v_call: TRBV29-1; cdr3_aa: SVDLGGTTEAF
cdr3_length: 14; v_call: TRBV14; cdr3_aa: ASTNSGRGDCNEQF
cdr3_length: 13; v_call: TRBV10-3; cdr3_aa: AISPSGLGGYEQY
cdr3_length: 16; v_call: TRBV6-1; cdr3_aa: ASSGRKEGQGPYNEQF
cdr3_length: 13; v_call: TRBV6-1; cdr3_aa: ASSEGLRANYGYT
cdr3_length: 11; v_call: TRBV6-2/TRBV6-3; cdr3_aa: ASSRTETYEQY
cdr3_length: 13; v_call: TRBV3-1; cdr3_aa: ASSYTGGRTGELF
cdr3_length: 13; v_call: TRBV20-1; cdr3_aa: SARVGGWGTDTQY
cdr3_length: 12; v_call: TRBV29-1; cdr3_aa: SVDPPRLNTEAF
cdr3_length: 14; v_call: TRBV20-1; cdr3_aa: SASSRGTGTSNEQF
cdr3_length: 13; v_call: TRBV10-3; cdr3_aa: AISESIRGDEKLF
cdr3_length: 15; v_call: TRBV5-4; cdr3_aa: ASSLDTGTSASNEQY
cdr3_length: 14; v_call: TRBV10-2; cdr3_aa: ASSEFPLVAWDEQF
cdr3_length: 11; v_call: TRBV7-2; cdr3_aa: ASSLDGNYGFT
cdr3_length: 15; v_call: TRBV12-3/TRBV12-4; cdr3_aa: ASSHRGRHPIVDTQY
cdr3_length: 15; v_call: TRBV6-6; cdr3_aa: ARSTTPAGTANEKLF
cdr3_length: 12; v_call: TRBV27; cdr3_aa: ASSQGGVGQPQH
cdr3_length: 10; v_call: TRBV7-8; cdr3_aa: ASSLDLQPQH
cdr3_length: 11; v_call: TRBV15; cdr3_aa: ATAGYSNEKLF
cdr3_length: 14; v_call: TRBV3-1; cdr3_aa: ASSQDRGTQEETQY
cdr3_length: 11; v_call: TRBV20-1; cdr3_aa: SAPSPGRGGYT
cdr3_length: 13; v_call: TRBV20-1; cdr3_aa: SAGEGPTSYNEQF
cdr3_length: 14; v_call: TRBV7-2; cdr3_aa: ASSSGLAGGRDEQY
cdr3_length: 11; v_call: TRBV12-3/TRBV12-4; cdr3_aa: ASSRLGSDTQY
cdr3_length: 12; v_call: TRBV29-1; cdr3_aa: SAGLNTGGNEQF
cdr3_length: 12; v_call: TRBV7-6; cdr3_aa: ASSHGQGINEQF
cdr3_length: 14; v_call: TRBV15; cdr3_aa: ATSSYKMTGPQPQH
cdr3_length: 14; v_call: TRBV5-8; cdr3_aa: ASSFGSGSSTDTQY
cdr3_length: 12; v_call: TRBV11-3; cdr3_aa: ASSLEFGTYEQY
cdr3_length: 12; v_call: TRBV6-1; cdr3_aa: ASTYGPVSYEQY
cdr3_length: 12; v_call: TRBV19; cdr3_aa: ASSIGQIHTEAF
cdr3_length: 12; v_call: TRBV14; cdr3_aa: ANSTDRRQETQY
cdr3_length: 14; v_call: TRBV7-9; cdr3_aa: ASSLEASAPTDTQY
cdr3_length: 14; v_call: TRBV20-1; cdr3_aa: SASPGGQGITDTQY
cdr3_length: 14; v_call: TRBV24-1; cdr3_aa: ATSDFGGGYPDTQY
cdr3_length: 11; v_call: TRBV5-6; cdr3_aa: ASSFQTTDTQY
cdr3_length: 13; v_call: TRBV9; cdr3_aa: ASSYGGQINYGYT